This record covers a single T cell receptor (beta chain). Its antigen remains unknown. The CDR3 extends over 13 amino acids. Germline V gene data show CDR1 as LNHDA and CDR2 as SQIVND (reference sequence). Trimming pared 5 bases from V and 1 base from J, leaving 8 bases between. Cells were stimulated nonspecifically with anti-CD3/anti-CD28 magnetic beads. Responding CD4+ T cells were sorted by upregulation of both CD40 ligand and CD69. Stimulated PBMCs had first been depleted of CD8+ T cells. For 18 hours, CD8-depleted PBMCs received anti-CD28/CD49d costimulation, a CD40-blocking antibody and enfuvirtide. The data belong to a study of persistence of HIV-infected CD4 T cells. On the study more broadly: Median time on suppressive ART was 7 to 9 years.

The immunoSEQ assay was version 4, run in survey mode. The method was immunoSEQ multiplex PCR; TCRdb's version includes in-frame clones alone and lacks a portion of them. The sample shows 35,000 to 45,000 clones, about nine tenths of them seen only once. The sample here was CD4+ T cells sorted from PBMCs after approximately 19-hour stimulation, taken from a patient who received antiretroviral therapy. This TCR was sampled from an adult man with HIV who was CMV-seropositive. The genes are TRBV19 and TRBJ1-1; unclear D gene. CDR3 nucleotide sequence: TGTGCCAGTAGTCAGTCCCGGAACACTGAAGCTTTCTTT. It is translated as CASSQSRNTEAFF.